The clone carrying this TCR beta chain was recorded at least ten times. Its specificity is unknown. This specimen comes from a study of T-cell reconstitution after alpha-beta-depleted transplantation in children. Study-wide results and limits: Reportedly, only several hundred clones from non-depleted graft cells drove alpha-beta T-cell counts at about two months.

Germline V lookup: CDR1 DFQATT, CDR2 SNEGSKA (reference sequence). V was trimmed by 5 bases and J by 3 bases, leaving 14 bases between them. CDR3 size: 15 residues. Preparing the TCRbeta library involved the use of unique molecular identifiers. TCRdb ran MiXCR on the PCR reads and lists one entry per CDR3 protein. Among about 460,000 distinct CDR3 sequences listed, roughly a tenth were seen once. The sequencing used PBMCs, collected before TCRalphabeta/CD19-depleted stem cell transplant. The rearrangement uses TRBV20-1 and TRBJ2-6; TRBD1 is a possible D gene (6 bases). This TCR derives from a child aged 2 to 15 with inherited bone marrow failure, due to receive a stem cell transplant. In nucleotides, the CDR3 is TGCAGTGCTTGGCGCAGGGGAGATGGGGCCAACGTCCTGACTTTC. As protein: CSAWRRGDGANVLTF.